Below, one T cell receptor (beta chain) is given with its context. What it binds is unknown. The entry originates in a study of CD8 T cells in ankylosing spondylitis. Study results and caveats: Disease-linked clones were reportedly significantly enriched in matched ankylosing spondylitis synovial fluid.

One entry per CDR3 protein results from TCRdb running MiXCR on the 5' RACE reads. The data hold around 250,000 distinct CDR3 sequences, with around a tenth observed a single time. The V end was cut by 3 bases, the J end by 0 bases, with 10 bases between. Germline CDR1 SGHRS, CDR2 YFSETQ. The CDR3 is 15 residues long. The chain couples TRBV5-1 to TRBJ2-1; D possibly uses TRBD1 or TRBD2 (5 bases each). This TCR derives from a male donor with ankylosing spondylitis or in good health (not recorded which). The sequenced material came from blood, either unsorted or a sorted T cell fraction (not recorded which). Written as DNA, the CDR3 is TGCGCCAGCAGCTCACGGGGCCTCTCCTACAATGAGCAGTTCTTC. This gives the protein CASSSRGLSYNEQFF.